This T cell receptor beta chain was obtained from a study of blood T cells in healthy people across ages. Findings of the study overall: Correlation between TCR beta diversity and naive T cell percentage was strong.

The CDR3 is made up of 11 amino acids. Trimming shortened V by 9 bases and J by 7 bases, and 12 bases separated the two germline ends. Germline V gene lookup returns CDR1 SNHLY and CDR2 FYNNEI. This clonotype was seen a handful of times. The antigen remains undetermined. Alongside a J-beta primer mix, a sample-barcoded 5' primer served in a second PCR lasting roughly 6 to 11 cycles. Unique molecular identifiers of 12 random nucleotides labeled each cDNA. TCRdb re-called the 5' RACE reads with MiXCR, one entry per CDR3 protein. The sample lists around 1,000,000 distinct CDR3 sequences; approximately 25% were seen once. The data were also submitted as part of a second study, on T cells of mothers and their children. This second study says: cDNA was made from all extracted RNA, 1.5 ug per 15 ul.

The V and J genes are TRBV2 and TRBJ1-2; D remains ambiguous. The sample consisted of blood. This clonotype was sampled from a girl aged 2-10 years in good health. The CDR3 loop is CARGMVSGYTF. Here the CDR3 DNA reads TGTGCCAGGGGGATGGTTTCTGGCTACACCTTC.